This is a list of T cell receptor beta chains from one sample in a study of early T cells in non-severe SARS-CoV-2 infection. MiXCR was run by TCRdb on the 5' RACE reads, yielding one entry per CDR3 protein. The data hold 40,000 to 50,000 distinct CDR3 sequences, with around 6.8% observed a single time. Sequenced: whole blood. The receptor set was obtained from an adult who was a healthcare worker with PCR-confirmed SARS-CoV-2 infection or an uninfected control (not recorded which). CDR3s include the opening cysteine and the closing phenylalanine or tryptophan.

V gene	J gene	CDR3 protein
TRBV7-9	TRBJ2-4	CASSLGGGQAKNIQYF
TRBV29-1	TRBJ2-7	CSVEIGGGQATYEQYF
TRBV12-3/TRBV12-4	TRBJ1-1	CASLTVIRAWNTEAFF
TRBV20-1	TRBJ2-1	CSAQVPFPFNEQFF
TRBV10-3	TRBJ2-7	CAISDPTGVEQYF
TRBV7-2	TRBJ1-1	CASSLEGLAEAFF
TRBV13	TRBJ2-7	CASSLGGLAGASYF
TRBV20-1	TRBJ1-2	CSAASGGNYGYTF
TRBV29-1	TRBJ2-5	CSADTLAVEETQYF
TRBV7-6	TRBJ1-4	CASSGANWANEKLFF
TRBV7-9	TRBJ1-3	CASSLGQGASGNTIYF
TRBV19	TRBJ2-7	CASSPLGGYEQYF
TRBV9	TRBJ2-7	CASSVGEATYEQYF
TRBV7-9	TRBJ1-1	CASSLLVGVEAFF
TRBV4-3	TRBJ2-5	CASSRGLAGAETQYF
TRBV12-3/TRBV12-4	TRBJ2-5	CASTKTSGDETQYF
TRBV6-5	TRBJ1-1	CASSSPPGTGMNTEAFF
TRBV12-3/TRBV12-4	TRBJ2-5	CASSLWAPKETQYF
TRBV7-2	TRBJ1-1	CASSLLTENTEAFF
TRBV19	TRBJ1-5	CASSMRSSNQPQHF
TRBV20-1	TRBJ1-1	CSARRGGEGTEAFF
TRBV4-3	TRBJ2-2	CASSQDRTGELFF
TRBV5-5	TRBJ1-4	CASTLIGRENEKLFF
TRBV6-6	TRBJ2-5	CASSYVRETQYF
TRBV29-1	TRBJ2-5	CSVEQGFGETQYF
TRBV19	TRBJ2-6	CASRPPGGATNVLTF
TRBV12-3/TRBV12-4	TRBJ1-2	CASSLWRAVNYGYTF
TRBV12-3/TRBV12-4	TRBJ2-3	CASSRAVGGPDTQYF
TRBV29-1	TRBJ1-3	CSVGMLSGNTIYF
TRBV3-1	TRBJ2-3	CASSQYQRGADTQYF
TRBV6-4	TRBJ1-6	CASSQGGVSPLHF
TRBV4-1	TRBJ1-2	CASSQAANYGYTF
TRBV7-9	TRBJ2-1	CASSPHRAGRSEQFF
TRBV9	TRBJ2-3	CASSVVGSKDTQYF
TRBV10-1	TRBJ2-7	CASSESDRAYEQYF
TRBV20-1	TRBJ2-1	CSGSRGDSYNEQFF
TRBV12-3/TRBV12-4	TRBJ2-2	CASSWSSGGQNTGELFF
TRBV6-2/TRBV6-3	TRBJ2-7	CASSNLGQTYEQYF
TRBV5-6	TRBJ2-7	CASSLSHRDTDEQYF
TRBV7-6	TRBJ1-1	CASSLGQGANMNTEAFF
TRBV18	TRBJ1-1	CASSPLGGTEAFF
TRBV28	TRBJ2-7	CASSLTPVSYEQYF
TRBV13	TRBJ2-5	CASSLGPQGETQYF
TRBV4-3	TRBJ1-1	CASSRTTGPGTEAFF
TRBV5-1	TRBJ1-1	CASSNGMNTEAFF
TRBV5-4	TRBJ2-2	CASSAGGARSTGELFF
TRBV7-6	TRBJ1-2	CASSHQGESYTF
TRBV6-2/TRBV6-3	TRBJ1-1	CASTTEGPTTEAFF
TRBV9	TRBJ2-7	CASSLNRGPYEQYF
TRBV6-5	TRBJ2-3	CASTPRGTGIPTSTDTQYF
TRBV20-1	TRBJ1-1	CSARRPSTEAFF
TRBV6-5	TRBJ1-1	CASSYSRRTEAFF
TRBV5-6	TRBJ1-1	CASSFSRTEAFF
TRBV19	TRBJ2-7	CASSPLPGQGGTTYEQYF
TRBV6-6	TRBJ2-7	CASSYSGPRTGSREQYF
TRBV12-3/TRBV12-4	TRBJ2-5	CASSFRTSGVETQYF
TRBV18	TRBJ1-5	CASSPTTNQPQHF